This entry describes one TCR beta chain. What it recognizes is unknown. This sample is part of a study of T cells after posttransplantation cyclophosphamide. The study, taken as a whole, reports: Recipient CMV seropositivity and CMV reactivation strongly tracked TRB clonality. Donor CD8+ memory clones often dominated recipient blood repertoires at later times. Tissue-infiltrating T cells from skin or gut overlapped little with blood T cells.

The method was immunoSEQ multiplex PCR; TCRdb's version includes in-frame clones alone and lacks a portion of them. The sample yields approximately 870 clones, 64% seen once. A marrow graft followed busulfan-fludarabine conditioning, with cyclophosphamide on days +3 and +4. This TCR was sampled from a male patient between 25 and 39 years old who received an allogeneic stem cell transplant from a related donor, was CMV-positive, and had no GVHD. These T cells may partly come from the graft donor. Sequencing was performed on CD8+ T cells sorted from PBMCs, taken 84 days after allogeneic stem cell transplant with posttransplant cyclophosphamide.

CDR3 loop: CASHPTRVSNQPQHF. The CDR3 region has the DNA TGTGCCAGCCATCCCACCAGGGTTAGCAATCAGCCCCAGCATTTT. This sequence joins TRBV7-9 and TRBJ1-5; TRBD1 might be the D (5 bases). CDR3 length: 15 residues. The germline V and J ends were trimmed by 8 bases and 0 bases, with 14 bases remaining between them. Germline lookup yields CDR1 SEHNR and CDR2 FQNEAQ (reference sequence).